This passage covers 16 T cell receptor beta chains from one sample sequenced in a study of CD8+CD57+ T cells in acquired aplastic anemia (dated by TCRdb to the late 2010s). The sample was run on an Illumina HiSeq 2000. TCR beta VDJ combination and CDR3 sequence profiling used genomic DNA as the template. TCRdb redid the processing of the public reads, applying fastp at Q25 and MiXCR, and retained in-frame beta chains. For every CDR3 protein sequence, its rows merge into one entry that carries the most common genes and DNA. This sample lists about 240,000 distinct CDR3 sequences; 40% to 50% were detected once. In total, the top ten clones hold 7% to 10% of the sample. Patients chosen for sequencing had shown expansion of CD8+CD57+ cells by flow cytometry. The sample comprised sorted CD4+, CD8+, or CD8+CD57+ T cells (not recorded which) from PBMCs. The receptors here all came from a human donor with aplastic anemia.

V and J are TRBV19 and TRBJ2-1, with TRBD2 matching over 7 bases. This CDR3 spans 16 amino acids. V shed 9 bases, J shed 8 bases, and the junction held 19 bases outside the gene matches. The germline CDR1 and CDR2 sequences are LNHDA and SQIVND (reference sequence). This chain's CDR3 is CASSSRATTREDEQFF. DNA of the CDR3: TGTGCCAGCTCTTCTAGGGCCACCACCCGGGAGGATGAGCAGTTCTTC.

The rearrangement joins TRBV10-3 to TRBJ1-1; D call uncertain. This CDR3 comprises 8 residues. V was cut by 10 bases and J by 4 bases, with 1 base left in between. Germline values: CDR1 ENHRY, CDR2 SYGVKD. The CDR3 DNA follows: TGTGCCACCACTGAAGCTTTCTTT. Protein: CATTEAFF.

CDR3 in amino acids: CATSRDMGVGDTEAFF. In DNA, the CDR3 is TGTGCCACCAGCAGAGACATGGGGGTCGGGGACACTGAAGCTTTCTTT. This chain joins TRBV15 and TRBJ1-1; D may be TRBD1 (5 bases). The CDR3 extends over 16 amino acids. V was pared by 0 bases and J by 3 bases, with 14 bases between. Germline V gene lookup returns CDR1 LNHNV and CDR2 YYDKDF (reference sequence).

The chain has TRBV10-3 and TRBJ1-2; D not certain. Germline CDR1 and CDR2: ENHRY and SYGVKD. Trimming took 10 bases from V and 10 from J, leaving 19 bases between them. The length of the CDR3 is 12 residues. The CDR3 DNA sequence: TGTGCCAGCAGCGAGGGCGGCTCCAACTACACCTTC. Protein sequence: CASSEGGSNYTF.

The chain carries TRBV4-3 and TRBJ1-1; 10 bases are shared with TRBD1. Trimming at V came to 2 bases and at J to 4 bases, leaving 7 bases not matched to a gene. Germline V gene data show CDR1 as LGHNA and CDR2 as YSLEER. This CDR3 has 16 residues. The CDR3 DNA follows: TGCGCCAGCAGCCAACGAGGGACAGGGGTGAGCACTGAAGCTTTCTTT. Translation: CASSQRGTGVSTEAFF.

This rearrangement joins TRBV2 to TRBJ1-5, with D unresolved. Germline CDR1 is SNHLY and CDR2 is FYNNEI. V gave up 4 bases and J gave up 0 bases, with 16 bases separating them. The CDR3 is 17 residues long. CDR3 protein: CASSVGDSGFSNQPQHF. The CDR3 DNA reads as TGTGCCAGCAGTGTTGGGGATTCGGGGTTTAGCAATCAGCCCCAGCATTTT.

This clonotype came up once. The chain is built from TRBV7-8 and TRBJ1-6; 8 positions match TRBD1. The CDR3 sequence is 15 residues long. V lost 5 bases and J lost 15; bases outside the gene matches: 15. Germline assignment: CDR1 SGHVS and CDR2 FQNEAQ. The CDR3 DNA is TGTGCCAGCAGCGACTCCGGGACAGGCCTTAATCTCCTCCACTTT. Encoded protein: CASSDSGTGLNLLHF.

The chain uses TRBV4-3 and TRBJ2-2; D is uncertain. Between the trimmed V and J ends, which lost 1 base and 7 bases, there was a span of 7 bases. The germline gives CDR1 LGHNA, CDR2 YSLEER. The CDR3 covers 13 residues. The CDR3 sequence is CASSQGLNGELFF. The CDR3 DNA reads TGCGCCAGCAGCCAAGGTCTAAACGGGGAGCTGTTTTTT.

Of note for this clonotype: No conserved phenylalanine or tryptophan ends this CDR3, so it is likely a read error. This chain joins TRBV19 and TRBJ2-1; D uncertain. CDR3 size: 14 residues. Trimming pared 6 bases from V and 2 bases from J, leaving 11 bases between. The germline V gene has CDR1 LNHDA and CDR2 SQIVND (reference sequence). For the CDR3, the DNA is TGTGCCAGTAGGCTCACGGGTCCCTACAATGAGCAGTTCCTC. Protein: CASRLTGPYNEQFL.

This rearrangement joins TRBV10-3 to TRBJ1-1; a weak D match, TRBD1 (6 bases). The V gene lost 7 bases and the J gene lost 5 bases, with 11 bases spanning the gap. The CDR3 is made up of 12 amino acids. Germline CDR1 is ENHRY and CDR2 is SYGVKD. CDR3 region: CAITTGRTEAFF. DNA for the CDR3: TGTGCCATCACGACAGGCCGTACTGAAGCTTTCTTT.

The chain joins TRBV10-3 to TRBJ1-2, with D perhaps matching TRBD1 (5 bases). The length of the CDR3 is 12 residues. In germline, CDR1 is ENHRY, CDR2 SYGVKD. V was shortened by 6 bases and J by 6 bases, with 11 bases between the two germline ends. CDR3 DNA sequence: TGTGCCATCAGGATAGGGACTGATGGCTACACCTTC. It yields the protein CAIRIGTDGYTF.

This clonotype showed up just once. The chain recombines TRBV2 with TRBJ2-5, with D uncertain. Germline V gene lookup returns CDR1 SNHLY and CDR2 FYNNEI. This CDR3 region has 13 residues. V was cut by 4 bases and J by 6 bases, with 12 bases left in between. This CDR3 is CASSGVGRKTQYF. The CDR3 DNA follows: TGTGCCAGCAGTGGTGTGGGTAGGAAGACCCAGTACTTC. Supplemented by reference TRBV2 and TRBJ2-5, the full variable domain reads EPEVTQTPSHQVTQMGQEVILRCVPISNHLYFYWYRQILGQKVEFLVSFYNNEISEKSEIFDDQFSVERPDGSNFTLKIRSTKLEDSAMYFCASSGVGRKTQYFGPGTRLLVL.

This clonotype was counted at least ten times. The chain couples TRBV7-3 to TRBJ2-5, with D perhaps matching TRBD1 (7 bases). The V gene's germline CDR1 is SGHTA and CDR2 FQGTGA. V lost 1 base and J lost 1, with 10 bases in between. The CDR3 is 15 residues long. In nucleotides, the CDR3 is TGTGCCAGCAGCTTAAGGAGGGGGCTCCAAGAGACCCAGTACTTC. Protein: CASSLRRGLQETQYF. Combining the CDR3 with reference TRBV7-3 and TRBJ2-5 gives the whole variable domain GAGVSQTPSNKVTEKGKYVELRCDPISGHTALYWYRQSLGQGPEFLIYFQGTGAADDSGLPNDRFFAVRPEGSVSTLKIQRTERGDSAVYLCASSLRRGLQETQYFGPGTRLLVL.

The chain is built from TRBV25-1 and TRBJ1-4; 7 bases fit TRBD1. The CDR3 has 15 residues. V shed 8 bases and J 6 bases; nucleotides not matched to a gene: 12. Germline loops: CDR1 MGHDK, CDR2 SYGVNS. CDR3 residues: CASGNRERGHEKLFF. The CDR3 DNA sequence: TGTGCCAGCGGCAACCGTGAGAGGGGGCATGAAAAACTGTTTTTT.

The J gene is TRBJ1-2, the V gene TRBV7-9; D is unclear. The V end was cut by 1 base, the J end by 4 bases, with 16 bases between. CDR3 length: 16 amino acids. Germline-derived CDR1 and CDR2 are SEHNR and FQNEAQ (reference sequence). CDR3 coding DNA: TGTGCCAGCAGCTTAGGTTTCGGGTCCGCACCCTATGGCTACACCTTC. The encoded protein is CASSLGFGSAPYGYTF.

The rearrangement joins TRBV28 to TRBJ2-1; 7 positions match TRBD1. The CDR3 runs 13 residues. Germline V gene data show CDR1 as MDHEN and CDR2 as SYDVKM. Germline trimming cut 5 bases from V and 6 bases from J; bases unmatched to any gene: 4. The DNA of the CDR3 is TGTGCCAGCAGTGACAGGGCAGGCAATGAGCAGTTCTTC. Encoded protein: CASSDRAGNEQFF.